This T cell receptor beta chain was profiled in a study of blood T cell repertoires in COVID-19. Residents of about two dozen US areas, aged about 18 to 95 years, made up the participants. Cohort allocation depended upon clinical history that participants reported. Clones were read by immunoSEQ multiplex PCR, and TCRdb kept only the in-frame ones, dropping some. The table lists 170,000 or so clones, around 85% of them singletons. With V trimmed by 5 bases and J by 3 bases, 3 bases remained unmatched. The CDR3 extends over 15 amino acids. Looked up from germline, CDR1 is SGHNT and CDR2 is YENEEA. The origin of this receptor is a man aged 40-50 years who had recovered from COVID-19. The sequenced material came from PBMCs or T cells enriched from blood (not recorded which). The chain employs TRBV11-3 and TRBJ2-5, with 13 bases fitting TRBD2. CDR3 amino acids: CASSPGLAGEETQYF. CDR3 bases: TGTGCCAGCAGCCCCGGACTAGCGGGAGAAGAGACCCAGTACTTC.